This T cell receptor beta chain emerged from a study of cytomegalovirus exposure and HLA in healthy donors. Study in general: Of the donors genotyped, approximately 430 in all, around 76% fell in the Caucasian-associated ancestry cluster.

This CDR3 region has 13 residues. The ends were cut back, 3 bases at V and 1 base at J, with 6 bases in the middle. Germline CDR1 SGHAT, CDR2 FQDESV (reference sequence). With respect to this clone: Its antigen remains unknown.

Use of 60 Vbeta and 13 Jbeta primers characterized the PCR. Data came from immunoSEQ multiplex PCR; TCRdb stores just in-frame clones and leaves some out. This table holds around 120,000 clones, about three quarters found once. Findings of the study overall: It was assumed in the presence/absence analyses that sequencing depth was roughly uniform across donors. Cytomegalovirus association was listed for about 180 TCR beta chains.

The origin of this receptor is a woman between 55 and 75 years old in good health and CMV-seropositive. The chain is built from TRBV11-1 and TRBJ2-5; D uncertain. Sequencing was performed on PBMCs. The CDR3 protein is CASSFNGQETQYF. CDR3 DNA: TGTGCCAGCAGCTTCAACGGCCAAGAGACCCAGTACTTC.